This is a list of T cell receptor beta chains from one sample in a study of CD8 T cells in ankylosing spondylitis. TCRdb itself ran the 5' RACE reads through MiXCR, one entry per CDR3 protein. In the table there are some 700,000 distinct CDR3 sequences, roughly 19% of which are singletons. Sequencing input: blood, either unsorted or a sorted T cell fraction (not recorded which). The receptor set was obtained from a male donor with ankylosing spondylitis. The CDR3 runs from the conserved cysteine through the conserved F or W. The order of the fields is V gene, J gene, CDR3 protein.

TRBV4-3	TRBJ1-1	CASSQGGLGDTEAFF
TRBV11-2	TRBJ2-2	CASSLRWNTGELFF
TRBV5-1	TRBJ1-2	CASSLIGLEGYTF
TRBV27	TRBJ2-1	CASSLPGSSYNEQFF
TRBV11-3	TRBJ2-3	CASSPRGAGGTDTQYF
TRBV30	TRBJ1-2	CAWSVGGGRANYGYTF
TRBV5-1	TRBJ1-1	CASATGTGEAFF
TRBV10-3	TRBJ2-2	CAISRNGELFF
TRBV7-3	TRBJ1-2	CASSLTGQGVGYTF
TRBV12-3/TRBV12-4	TRBJ2-7	CASSGLGEQYF
TRBV5-5	TRBJ1-1	CASSLVGMEAFF
TRBV5-5	TRBJ2-5	CASRPPGQALRETQYF
TRBV7-8	TRBJ2-3	CASSGGLAERVDTQYF
TRBV29-1	TRBJ1-1	CSVELGRSTEAFF
TRBV2	TRBJ1-5	CASSAEGSNQPQHF
TRBV7-2	TRBJ2-1	CASSPTGTSDHEQFF
TRBV7-8	TRBJ1-1	CASSLQSNTEAFF
TRBV20-1	TRBJ2-7	CSASGRQGSDEQYF
TRBV5-1	TRBJ1-2	CASSLEAGGFGYTF
TRBV14	TRBJ2-2	CASSQKERELFF
TRBV6-1	TRBJ2-7	CASSEEAWGLFSYEQYF
TRBV5-1	TRBJ2-7	CASSLDPGIDEQYF
TRBV4-3	TRBJ2-7	CASSQGTDSYEQYF
TRBV20-1	TRBJ2-2	CSAKGLAGDTGELFF
TRBV18	TRBJ1-1	CASSPLAGDTEAFF
TRBV2	TRBJ1-3	CASSESLRASSGNTIYF
TRBV25-1	TRBJ2-1	CASSEFGFAGSHYNEQFF
TRBV29-1	TRBJ2-2	CSVDGGRATGELFF
TRBV4-1	TRBJ2-7	CASSQVGPLAILHYEQYF
TRBV20-1	TRBJ2-1	CSARERGLLAGPNNEQFF
TRBV20-1	TRBJ2-7	CSAMSGAGYEQYF